This note documents a single TCR beta chain sequence. Its antigen is as yet unknown. V lost 4 bases, J lost 9 bases, and 8 bases stayed unmatched. The CDR3 sequence is 16 residues long. Germline CDR1 and CDR2: KGHSH and LQKENI. The data belong to a study of identical twins. TCRdb called the 5' RACE reads again in MiXCR, with one record for every CDR3 protein. The table includes nearly 650,000 distinct CDR3 sequences, around 7.5% detected once. Findings and caveats of the study: The degree of excess twin sharing was weaker in beta out-of-frame sequences.

The sample also formed part of further work on yellow fever vaccine responses in identical twins.

The sample comprised PBMCs. The TCR was taken from a woman aged 18-29 years in good health. The genes are TRBV18 and TRBJ2-1; 14 nucleotides align to TRBD2. The CDR3 nucleotides read TGTGCCAGCTCACTAGCTTCGGGACTAGCGGGAGTTGAGCAGTTCTTC. Its translation is CASSLASGLAGVEQFF. Full variable domain (rest looked up from reference TRBV18 and TRBJ2-1): NAGVMQNPRHLVRRRGQEARLRCSPMKGHSHVYWYRQLPEEGLKFMVYLQKENIIDESGMPKERFSAEFPKEGPSILRIQQVVRGDSAAYFCASSLASGLAGVEQFFGPGTRLTVL.